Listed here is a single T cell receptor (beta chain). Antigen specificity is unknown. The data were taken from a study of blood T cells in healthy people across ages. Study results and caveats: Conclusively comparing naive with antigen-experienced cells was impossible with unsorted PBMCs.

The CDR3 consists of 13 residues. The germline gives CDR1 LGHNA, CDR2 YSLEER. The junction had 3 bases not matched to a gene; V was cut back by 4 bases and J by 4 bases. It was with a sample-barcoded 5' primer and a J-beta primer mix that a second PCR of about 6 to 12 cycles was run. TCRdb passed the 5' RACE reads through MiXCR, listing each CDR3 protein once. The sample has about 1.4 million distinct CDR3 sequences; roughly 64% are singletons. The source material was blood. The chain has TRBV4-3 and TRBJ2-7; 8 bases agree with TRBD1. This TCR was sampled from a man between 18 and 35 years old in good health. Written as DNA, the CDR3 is TGCGCCAGCAGCCGGGACAGGAAGTACGAGCAGTACTTC. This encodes CASSRDRKYEQYF.